The sequence of this T cell receptor beta chain was determined in a study of T cell responses to AZD1222 COVID-19 vaccine. Study as a whole: Second doses were pooled across both intervals (about 4 or about 12 weeks). Regarding the study as a whole: Only 6 or 7 AZD1222 recipients tested seropositive at baseline. Donors in the cohort were predominantly white British and more often female, and clonal diversity was possibly underestimated.

The CDR3 extends over 15 amino acids. The V and J ends lost 6 bases and 6 bases, in that order; junction bases with no gene match: 4. The V gene's germline CDR1 is MDHEN and CDR2 SYDVKM. The repertoire was sequenced with immunoSEQ multiplex PCR; TCRdb's copy has only in-frame clones and lacks some. This sample has 100,000 to 150,000 clones, with more than 80% found just once. In regard to this clone: The target antigen is unknown. Other nucleotide sequences in the sample specify the same CDR3.

This specimen consisted of peripheral blood, obtained on day 0 of AZD1222 vaccination. The chain joins TRBV28 to TRBJ2-1; 14 positions match TRBD2. The sequence was obtained from an adult in good health. The CDR3 DNA reads TGTGCCAGCAGCCCCGGGACTAGCGGGAGCAATGAGCAGTTCTTC. Amino acids: CASSPGTSGSNEQFF.